A few counts support the clone carrying this T cell receptor beta chain. This sample is drawn from a study of T cells in Graves' hyperthyroidism and ophthalmopathy. Regions amplified from RNA transcripts were the TCR beta CDR3 regions. The TCR CDR3 was amplified in a first-round RT-PCR using the HTBI primer set. Using its own MiXCR run on the multiplex PCR reads, TCRdb lists one record per CDR3 protein. This table holds 750,000 to 900,000 distinct CDR3 sequences, roughly 37% found once. CDR1 is DFQATT, CDR2 SNEGSKA, per germline (reference sequence). The ends lost 6 bases at V and 2 bases at J; junction bases unmatched: 9. The CDR3 has 15 residues.

The source material was blood. V gene TRBV20-1 combines with J gene TRBJ2-2; 7 bases map to TRBD1. This clonotype originated in a man younger than 35 with Graves' hyperthyroidism. The CDR3 coding sequence is TGCAGTGCGTCCAATGGGACAGCTAACACCGGGGAGCTGTTTTTT. Protein product: CSASNGTANTGELFF.